This T cell receptor beta chain emerged from a study of T cell responses to AZD1222 COVID-19 vaccine. Study-level background: Second-dose intervals near 4 or 12 weeks were combined.

Only in-frame clones appear in the TCRdb table, and some are missing; sequencing was by immunoSEQ multiplex PCR. Of fewer than 150,000 clones listed, around 88% were seen once; the top ten hold approximately 5.4%. Looked up from germline, CDR1 is SNHLY and CDR2 is FYNNEI. The CDR3 totals 15 residues. Unmatched junction bases numbered 10, after V lost 7 bases and J lost 2 bases. The chain carries TRBV2 and TRBJ2-7, with 8 bases matching TRBD2. The TCR was taken from an adult in good health. The sequences come from peripheral blood, collected on day 0 of AZD1222 vaccination. The CDR3 is CASTGGAGPTYEQYF. The CDR3 DNA reads TGTGCCAGCACGGGGGGGGCAGGGCCTACCTACGAGCAGTACTTC.